Listed below are T cell receptor beta chains from one sample, sequenced in a study of shared clonotypes between healthy human individuals. Some clones are missing from TCRdb's copy, which holds only in-frame ones; the method was immunoSEQ multiplex PCR. The sample includes under 2,000,000 clones, about 95% of them seen just once. The specimen sequenced was naive CD8+ T cells sorted from blood. The receptors were sampled from a man aged 18 to 30 in good health. Both conserved end residues are part of each CDR3. The D gene is left open where the match is weak. Clone size appears in some rows only: once, few, many, or a class for an expanded clone.

v_gene,d_gene,abundance,j_gene,CDR3aa,CDR3nt
TRBV5-4,.,.,TRBJ2-7,CASSLGTDYEQYF,TGTGCCAGCAGCTTGGGGACTGACTACGAGCAGTACTTC
TRBV9,.,.,TRBJ1-1,CASSVALTAGGTEAFF,TGTGCCAGCAGCGTGGCGTTAACCGCGGGGGGCACTGAAGCTTTCTTT
TRBV11-1,TRBD1,.,TRBJ1-1,CASSQIQGMNTEAFF,TGTGCCAGCAGCCAGATACAGGGGATGAACACTGAAGCTTTCTTT
TRBV10-2,TRBD2,.,TRBJ2-3,CASIVAGVTDTQYF,TGCGCCAGCATCGTAGCGGGTGTAACAGATACGCAGTATTTT
TRBV4-3,.,.,TRBJ1-1,CASSQDRTGEAFF,TGCGCCAGCAGCCAAGATCGGACCGGGGAGGCTTTCTTT
TRBV27,.,.,TRBJ1-1,CASSLIKGVNTEAFF,TGTGCCAGCAGTTTAATCAAAGGGGTTAACACTGAAGCTTTCTTT
TRBV27,.,.,TRBJ2-2,CASSFYPGELFF,TGTGCCAGCAGTTTTTACCCCGGGGAGCTGTTTTTT
TRBV6-5,.,.,TRBJ2-4,CASTSLAGSKNIQYF,TGTGCCAGCACCTCACTGGCAGGTTCCAAAAACATTCAGTACTTC
TRBV29-1,TRBD2,.,TRBJ2-7,CSVETPSGGPYEQYF,TGCAGCGTTGAAACACCCAGCGGGGGTCCCTACGAGCAGTACTTC
TRBV30,.,.,TRBJ2-7,CAWTDGGWGTYEQYF,TGTGCCTGGACCGACGGAGGTTGGGGTACCTACGAGCAGTACTTC
TRBV4-1,.,.,TRBJ2-7,CASSQDPSLSYEQYF,TGCGCCAGCAGCCAAGACCCGTCTCTCTCCTACGAGCAGTACTTC
TRBV7-8,.,.,TRBJ2-3,CASSLASGVEGPEADTQYF,TGTGCCAGCAGCCTTGCCTCTGGGGTGGAGGGGCCGGAGGCAGATACGCAGTATTTT
TRBV14,.,.,TRBJ1-4,CASSQDPHWAEDEKLFF,TGTGCCAGCAGCCAAGATCCCCACTGGGCGGAGGATGAAAAACTGTTTTTT
TRBV5-4,.,.,TRBJ2-2,CASSLGRGNTGELFF,TGTGCCAGCAGCTTGGGCAGAGGGAACACCGGGGAGCTGTTTTTT
TRBV30,.,.,TRBJ1-1,CAWSRNTEAFF,TGTGCCTGGTCAAGGAACACTGAAGCTTTCTTT
TRBV5-6,.,.,TRBJ2-5,CASSPGRGLVETQYF,TGTGCCAGCAGCCCTGGGAGAGGGTTGGTAGAGACCCAGTACTTC
TRBV9,TRBD2,.,TRBJ2-1,CASSVASSGGANEQFF,TGTGCCAGCAGCGTAGCTTCAAGCGGGGGGGCAAATGAGCAGTTCTTC
TRBV11-2,.,.,TRBJ2-1,CASSLGGYLSYNEQFF,TGTGCCAGCAGCTTAGGAGGGTACCTTTCCTACAATGAGCAGTTCTTC
TRBV6-5,.,.,TRBJ2-1,CASSYDSSYNEQFF,TGTGCCAGCAGTTACGACAGCTCCTACAATGAGCAGTTCTTC
TRBV19,.,.,TRBJ2-2,CASSPSRTVNTGELFF,TGTGCCAGTAGTCCCTCGCGGACGGTGAACACCGGGGAGCTGTTTTTT
TRBV13,.,.,TRBJ2-1,CASSFPSGPYNEQFF,TGTGCCAGCAGCTTCCCCAGCGGACCTTACAATGAGCAGTTCTTC
TRBV15,.,.,TRBJ2-3,CATSHPQGAGLTDTQYF,TGTGCCACCAGCCATCCCCAGGGAGCTGGCCTCACAGATACGCAGTATTTT
TRBV2,.,.,TRBJ1-2,CASSEDGGFYTF,TGTGCCAGCAGTGAAGATGGGGGTTTCTACACCTTC
TRBV28,.,.,TRBJ2-5,CASSPRHRDGQETQYF,TGTGCCAGCAGCCCCCGGCACAGGGACGGACAAGAGACCCAGTACTTC
TRBV7-9,.,once,TRBJ2-7,CATAWGDEQYF,TGTGCCACCGCTTGGGGGGACGAGCAGTACTTC
TRBV27,TRBD1,.,TRBJ2-2,CASSWTGSNTGELFF,TGTGCCAGCAGTTGGACAGGCTCGAACACCGGGGAGCTGTTTTTT
TRBV5-8,TRBD1,.,TRBJ1-5,CASSYGTGDQPQHF,TGTGCCAGCAGTTACGGGACAGGGGATCAGCCCCAGCATTTT
TRBV5-6,.,.,TRBJ2-1,CASSDSPAVYNEQFF,TGTGCCAGCAGCGATTCCCCAGCGGTCTACAATGAGCAGTTCTTC
TRBV15,.,.,TRBJ1-5,CATSRDWGEGVNQPQHF,TGTGCCACCAGCAGAGATTGGGGGGAGGGGGTCAATCAGCCCCAGCATTTT
TRBV13,TRBD1,.,TRBJ1-3,CASSLGQTGNTIYF,TGTGCCAGCAGCTTGGGACAGACTGGAAACACCATATATTTT
TRBV14,.,.,TRBJ1-1,CASSLLMNTEAFF,TGTGCCAGCAGCCTCCTGATGAACACTGAAGCTTTCTTT
TRBV7-8,TRBD1,.,TRBJ1-2,CASSSEEGADYGYTF,TGTGCCAGCAGCTCAGAAGAGGGGGCGGACTATGGCTACACCTTC
TRBV28,TRBD1,.,TRBJ1-1,CASSFRGQGATEAFF,TGTGCCAGCAGTTTTCGGGGACAGGGGGCCACTGAAGCTTTCTTT
TRBV20-1,.,.,TRBJ2-7,CSASAPTEQYF,TGCAGTGCTAGCGCTCCAACAGAGCAGTACTTC
TRBV7-9,.,.,TRBJ1-3,CASSLQDIGNTIYF,TGTGCCAGCAGCTTGCAGGATATTGGAAACACCATATATTTT
TRBV6-4,TRBD1,.,TRBJ2-2,CASRDRVNTGELFF,TGTGCCAGCAGGGACAGGGTTAACACCGGGGAGCTGTTTTTT
TRBV5-6,TRBD2,.,TRBJ2-1,CASSFGLGLNEQFF,TGTGCCAGCAGCTTCGGACTAGGCCTCAATGAGCAGTTCTTC
TRBV15,TRBD2,.,TRBJ2-3,CATSVSGGAADTQYF,TGTGCCACCAGCGTTAGCGGGGGGGCTGCAGATACGCAGTATTTT
TRBV7-8,.,.,TRBJ2-2,CASSLDLSGANTGELFF,TGTGCCAGCAGCTTAGACTTATCGGGGGCGAACACCGGGGAGCTGTTTTTT
TRBV28,.,.,TRBJ1-5,CASSDNQPQHF,TGTGCCAGCAGTGACAATCAGCCCCAGCATTTT
TRBV5-4,.,.,TRBJ2-7,CASSPPPGVGFDEQYF,TGTGCCAGCAGCCCCCCCCCAGGGGTAGGTTTCGACGAGCAGTACTTC
TRBV9,TRBD1,.,TRBJ1-2,CASTDGQGLYGYTF,TGTGCCAGCACCGACGGACAGGGGCTCTATGGCTACACCTTC
TRBV28,TRBD1,.,TRBJ2-7,CASSPTGDYEQYF,TGTGCCAGCAGCCCAACAGGGGACTACGAGCAGTACTTC
TRBV6-4,.,.,TRBJ2-5,CASSDWRGRGGETQYF,TGTGCCAGCAGTGACTGGAGGGGGCGCGGGGGAGAGACCCAGTACTTC
TRBV7-8,TRBD1,.,TRBJ2-5,CASSFQTGGETQYF,TGTGCCAGCAGCTTCCAGACAGGGGGAGAGACCCAGTACTTC
TRBV9,.,.,TRBJ2-1,CASSASGTVNNEQFF,TGTGCCAGCAGCGCATCCGGGACTGTCAATAATGAGCAGTTCTTC
TRBV7-8,TRBD1,.,TRBJ2-7,CASSWGQGADEQYF,TGTGCCAGCAGCTGGGGACAGGGGGCCGACGAGCAGTACTTC
TRBV4-1,TRBD1,.,TRBJ1-1,CASSQVIGGMPEAFF,TGCGCCAGCAGCCAAGTCATAGGGGGCATGCCTGAAGCTTTCTTT
TRBV30,.,.,TRBJ1-1,CAWSADGAFF,TGTGCCTGGAGTGCCGACGGAGCTTTCTTT